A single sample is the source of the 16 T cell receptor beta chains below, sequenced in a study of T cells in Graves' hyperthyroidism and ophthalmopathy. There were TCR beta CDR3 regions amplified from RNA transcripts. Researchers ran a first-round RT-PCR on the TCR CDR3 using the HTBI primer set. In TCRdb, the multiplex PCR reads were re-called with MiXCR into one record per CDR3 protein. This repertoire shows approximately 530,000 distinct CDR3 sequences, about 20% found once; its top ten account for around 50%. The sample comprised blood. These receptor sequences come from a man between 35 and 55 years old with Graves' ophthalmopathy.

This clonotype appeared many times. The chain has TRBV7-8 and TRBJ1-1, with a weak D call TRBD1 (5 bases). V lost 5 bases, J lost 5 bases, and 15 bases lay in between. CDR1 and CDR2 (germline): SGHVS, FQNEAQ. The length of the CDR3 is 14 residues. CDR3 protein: CASSGPTAATEAFF. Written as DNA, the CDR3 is TGTGCCAGCAGCGGCCCGACAGCCGCAACTGAAGCTTTCTTT.

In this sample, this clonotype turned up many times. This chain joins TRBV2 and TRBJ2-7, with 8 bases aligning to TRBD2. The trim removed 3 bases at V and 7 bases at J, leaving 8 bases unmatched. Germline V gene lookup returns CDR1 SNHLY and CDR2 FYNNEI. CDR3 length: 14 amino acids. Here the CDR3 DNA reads TGTGCCAGCAGTGACTCCAGCGGGAGAACGGAGCAGTACTTC. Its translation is CASSDSSGRTEQYF.

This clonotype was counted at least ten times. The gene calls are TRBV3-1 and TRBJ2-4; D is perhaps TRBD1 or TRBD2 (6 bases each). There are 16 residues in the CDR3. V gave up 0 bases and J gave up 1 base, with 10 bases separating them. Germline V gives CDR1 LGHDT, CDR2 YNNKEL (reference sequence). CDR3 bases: TGTGCCAGCAGCCAAGAAGGGGGGAGGGCCAAAAACATTCAGTACTTC. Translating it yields CASSQEGGRAKNIQYF.

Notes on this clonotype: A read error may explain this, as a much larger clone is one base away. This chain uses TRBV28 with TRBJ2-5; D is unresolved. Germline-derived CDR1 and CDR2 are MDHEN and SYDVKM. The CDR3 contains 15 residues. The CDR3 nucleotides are TGTGCCAGCAGTCGGGCCACAAGGGAATCAGAGACCCGGTACTTC. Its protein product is CASSRATRESETRYF.

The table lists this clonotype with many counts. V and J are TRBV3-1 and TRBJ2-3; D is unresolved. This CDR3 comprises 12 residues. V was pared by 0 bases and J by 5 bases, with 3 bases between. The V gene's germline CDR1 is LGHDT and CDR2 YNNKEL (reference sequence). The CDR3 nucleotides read TGTGCCAGCAGCCAAGAACGAGATACGCAGTATTTT. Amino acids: CASSQERDTQYF.

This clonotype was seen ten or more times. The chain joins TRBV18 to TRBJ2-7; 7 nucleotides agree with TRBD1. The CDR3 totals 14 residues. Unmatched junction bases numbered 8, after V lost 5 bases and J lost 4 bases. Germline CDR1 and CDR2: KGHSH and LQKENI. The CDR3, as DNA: TGTGCCAGCTCAGAAACCGGGACAGATTACGAGCAGTACTTC. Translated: CASSETGTDYEQYF.

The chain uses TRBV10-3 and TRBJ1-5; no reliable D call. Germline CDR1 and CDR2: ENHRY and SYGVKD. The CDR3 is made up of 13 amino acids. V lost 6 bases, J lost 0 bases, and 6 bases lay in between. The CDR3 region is CAISPDSNQPQHF. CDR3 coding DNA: TGTGCCATCAGCCCGGATAGCAATCAGCCCCAGCATTTT.

CDR3 nucleotides: TGTGCCAGCAGCAGCCCTGGGAACACCGGGGAGCTGTTTTTT. The encoded protein is CASSSPGNTGELFF. The rearrangement links TRBV9 to TRBJ2-2; D is unclear. V lost 4 bases and J lost 1, with 8 bases in between. There are 14 residues in the CDR3. Germline values: CDR1 SGDLS, CDR2 YYNGEE.

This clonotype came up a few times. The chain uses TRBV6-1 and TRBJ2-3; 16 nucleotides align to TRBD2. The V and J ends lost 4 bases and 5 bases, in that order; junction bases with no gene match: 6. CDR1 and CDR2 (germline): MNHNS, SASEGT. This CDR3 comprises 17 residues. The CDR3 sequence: CASSGLGLAGGRDTQYF. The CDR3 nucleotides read TGTGCCAGCAGTGGATTGGGACTAGCGGGAGGGCGAGATACGCAGTATTTT.

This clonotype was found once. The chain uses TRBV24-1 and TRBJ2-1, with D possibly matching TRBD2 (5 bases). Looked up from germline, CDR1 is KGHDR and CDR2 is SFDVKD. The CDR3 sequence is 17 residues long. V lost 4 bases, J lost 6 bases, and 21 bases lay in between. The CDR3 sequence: CATSEGLPGSPPNEQFF. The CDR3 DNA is TGTGCCACCAGTGAAGGACTTCCCGGTTCCCCTCCCAATGAGCAGTTCTTC.

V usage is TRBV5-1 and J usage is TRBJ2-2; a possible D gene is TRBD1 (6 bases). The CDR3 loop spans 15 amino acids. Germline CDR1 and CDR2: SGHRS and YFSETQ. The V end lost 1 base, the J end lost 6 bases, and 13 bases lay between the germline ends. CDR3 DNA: TGCGCCAGCAGCTTGAGCAGGGGACGGGCCGGGGAGCTGTTTTTT. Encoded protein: CASSLSRGRAGELFF.

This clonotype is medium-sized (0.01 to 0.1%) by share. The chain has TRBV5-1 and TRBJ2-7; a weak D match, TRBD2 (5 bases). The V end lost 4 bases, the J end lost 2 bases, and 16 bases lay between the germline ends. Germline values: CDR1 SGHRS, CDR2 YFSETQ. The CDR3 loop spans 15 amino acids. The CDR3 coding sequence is TGCGCCAGCAGCCCGTACTCCGGACTTCCCTACGAGCAGTACTTC. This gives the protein CASSPYSGLPYEQYF.

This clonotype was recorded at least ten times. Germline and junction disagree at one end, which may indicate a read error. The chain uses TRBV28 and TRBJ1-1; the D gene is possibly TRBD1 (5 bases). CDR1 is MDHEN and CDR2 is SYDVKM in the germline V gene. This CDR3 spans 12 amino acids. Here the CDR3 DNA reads TGTGCCAGCAGTTCAGGGAACGCTGAAGCTTTCTTT. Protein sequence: CASSSGNAEAFF.

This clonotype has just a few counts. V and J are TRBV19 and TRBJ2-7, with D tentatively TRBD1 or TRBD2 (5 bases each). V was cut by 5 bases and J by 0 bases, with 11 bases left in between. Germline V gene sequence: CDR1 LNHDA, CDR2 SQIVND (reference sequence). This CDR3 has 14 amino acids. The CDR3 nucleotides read TGTGCCAGTAGTTTCCGGGACCACTCCTACGAGCAGTACTTC. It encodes CASSFRDHSYEQYF.

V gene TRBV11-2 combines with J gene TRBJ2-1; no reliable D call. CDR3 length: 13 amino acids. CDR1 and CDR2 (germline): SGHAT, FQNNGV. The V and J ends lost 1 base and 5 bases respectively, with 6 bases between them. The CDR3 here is CASSLVLNNEQFF. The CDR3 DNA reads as TGTGCCAGCAGCTTAGTCCTGAACAATGAGCAGTTCTTC.

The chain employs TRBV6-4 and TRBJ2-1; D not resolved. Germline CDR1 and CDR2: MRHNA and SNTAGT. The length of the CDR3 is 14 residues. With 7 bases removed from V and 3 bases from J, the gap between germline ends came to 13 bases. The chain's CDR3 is CASISLELYNEQFF. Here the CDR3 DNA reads TGTGCCAGCATTTCGCTGGAACTCTACAATGAGCAGTTCTTC.